Ten or more counts support the clone carrying this T cell receptor beta chain. This CDR3 contains 13 residues. The germline V gene has CDR1 WSHSY and CDR2 SAAADI. Trimming cost V 2 bases and J 1 base, with 6 bases left between them. The data are from a study of spatial heterogeneity in lung cancer. Study information: Combinations of a unique TCR and a UMI were tallied in raw reads, and on average each appeared more than ten times.

TCRdb processed the 5' RACE reads anew with MiXCR; each CDR3 protein has one entry. The sample holds 10,000 to 15,000 distinct CDR3 sequences, around 3.7% seen once. Time point given: sample taken at primary tumor resection. Frozen PBMC, nontumor lung or tumor provided whole RNA, which was sequenced unsorted. The sequence came from a male donor with early-stage non-small cell lung cancer. This chain connects TRBV10-2 to TRBJ2-7; tentatively, D is TRBD1 (5 bases). Source: PBMCs, taken at surgery. CDR3: CASSEQGSYEQYF. CDR3 nucleotide sequence: TGCGCCAGCAGTGAGCAGGGTTCCTACGAGCAGTACTTC.